What follows are 29 T cell receptor beta chains derived from one specimen sequenced in a study of T cells in Graves' hyperthyroidism and ophthalmopathy. Using RNA transcripts as the source, TCR beta CDR3 regions were amplified. When the TCR CDR3 underwent first-round RT-PCR, the HTBI primer set was used. TCRdb recomputed calls from the multiplex PCR reads with MiXCR, one row per CDR3 protein. The sample carries 350,000 to 450,000 distinct CDR3 sequences, 15% to 20% recorded once. The sample consisted of blood. These receptor sequences come from a woman aged 30 to 39 with Graves' hyperthyroidism that later progressed to Graves' ophthalmopathy.

This clonotype was seen at least ten times. The J gene is TRBJ1-2, the V gene TRBV6-1; TRBD1 matches at 9 bases. This CDR3 is built from 15 residues. Germline CDR1 and CDR2: MNHNS and SASEGT. J lost 4 bases, V lost 5 bases, and 8 bases had no gene match. The CDR3 reads CASSRLSQGAYGYTF. The CDR3 bases are TGTGCCAGCAGTAGATTATCACAGGGGGCCTATGGCTACACCTTC.

This clonotype was counted only a few times. The V and J genes are TRBV18 and TRBJ2-1; D unresolved. Trimming left V 5 bases short and J 1 base short, with 12 bases between. The CDR3 length is 15 residues. The germline gives CDR1 KGHSH, CDR2 LQKENI. The CDR3 sequence is CASSKNKESYNEQFF. CDR3 DNA sequence: TGTGCCAGCTCAAAAAACAAGGAATCCTACAATGAGCAGTTCTTC.

This clonotype came up a few times. The chain has TRBV19 and TRBJ2-3; 10 bases agree with TRBD1. This CDR3 has 14 residues. CDR1 is LNHDA, CDR2 SQIVND, per germline (reference sequence). Here the CDR3 DNA reads TGTGCTATTCCCCCGGGACAGGGGACAGATACGCAGTATTTT. It translates to CAIPPGQGTDTQYF.

This clonotype has a count of ten or more. The rearrangement joins TRBV12-5 to TRBJ2-2, with 9 bases identical to TRBD2. Germline V gives CDR1 LGHNT, CDR2 FRNRAP. CDR3 length: 15 amino acids. With V trimmed by 6 bases and J by 2 bases, 4 bases remained unmatched. The CDR3 is CASGVAGVNTGELFF. The DNA for the CDR3 is TGTGCTAGTGGCGTAGCGGGAGTCAACACCGGGGAGCTGTTTTTT.

This clonotype was recorded many times. This sequence joins TRBV27 and TRBJ2-7, with a possible D match to TRBD1 (6 bases). Germline V gives CDR1 MNHEY, CDR2 SMNVEV (reference sequence). The CDR3 has 15 residues. V was cut by 5 bases and J by 5 bases, with 19 bases left in between. The CDR3 sequence: CASSPDSTSPHEQYF. The CDR3 DNA follows: TGTGCCAGCAGTCCGGACAGTACTTCCCCTCACGAGCAGTACTTC.

This clonotype occurred once. The chain joins TRBV11-2 to TRBJ2-5; D gene unclear. The length of the CDR3 is 14 residues. Germline assignment: CDR1 SGHAT and CDR2 FQNNGV. V lost 5 bases and J 5 bases, leaving 15 bases between the germline ends. DNA of the CDR3: TGTGCCAGCAGCGGGAATGACGGTGGTGAGACCCAGTACTTC. Protein product: CASSGNDGGETQYF.

The chain joins TRBV12-3 or TRBV12-4 to TRBJ1-2; TRBD1 matches 9 bases. V lost 7 bases, J lost 5 bases, and 8 bases stayed unmatched. The CDR3 sequence is 14 residues long. The CDR3 nucleotides are TGTGCCAGCAACTCCGGGACAGGGACATATGGCTACACCTTC. Residues: CASNSGTGTYGYTF.

This clonotype has at least ten counts. V and J are TRBV5-4 and TRBJ2-5, with 10 nucleotides matching TRBD1. The CDR3 spans 16 residues. With 0 bases clipped from V and 5 bases from J, the junction kept 7 bases outside the gene matches. The germline gives CDR1 SGHNT, CDR2 YYREEE (reference sequence). This CDR3 is CASSLDRTGGRETQYF. CDR3 nucleotides: TGTGCCAGCAGCTTGGATAGGACAGGGGGACGGGAGACCCAGTACTTC.

The rearrangement uses TRBV5-4 and TRBJ1-5; a possible D gene is TRBD1 (5 bases). This CDR3 region has 14 residues. V lost 6 bases, J lost 4 bases, and 14 bases lay in between. Germline V gene data show CDR1 as SGHNT and CDR2 as YYREEE (reference sequence). CDR3 in DNA: TGTGCCAGCAACGGTCCCAGGGAAAATCAGCCCCAGCATTTT. Its translation: CASNGPRENQPQHF.

This clonotype was recorded many times. The rearrangement links TRBV5-1 to TRBJ1-2, with TRBD1 matching over 7 bases. The junction had 4 bases not matched to a gene; V was cut back by 0 bases and J by 2 bases. Per the germline V gene, CDR1 is SGHRS and CDR2 is YFSETQ. The CDR3 has 15 amino acids. CDR3 DNA: TGCGCCAGCAGCTTGGAGGGGGACAGCAACTATGGCTACACCTTC. This codes for CASSLEGDSNYGYTF.

This clonotype was recorded many times. The chain carries TRBV7-9 and TRBJ2-1; 12 bases line up with TRBD2. The trim removed 5 bases at V and 12 bases at J, leaving 5 bases unmatched. Germline CDR1 SEHNR, CDR2 FQNEAQ (reference sequence). CDR3 length: 13 residues. The CDR3 sequence is CASSQGLAGSQFF. DNA of the CDR3: TGTGCCAGCAGCCAAGGACTAGCGGGATCGCAGTTCTTC. Variable domain in full (rest from reference TRBV7-9 and TRBJ2-1): DTGVSQNPRHKITKRGQNVTFRCDPISEHNRLYWYRQTLGQGPEFLTYFQNEAQLEKSRLLSDRFSAERPKGSFSTLEIQRTEQGDSAMYLCASSQGLAGSQFFGPGTRLTVL.

The chain uses TRBV10-3 and TRBJ1-5, with D unresolved. The V and J ends lost 0 bases and 3 bases respectively, with 3 bases between them. CDR3 length: 13 amino acids. The germline V gene has CDR1 ENHRY and CDR2 SYGVKD. The CDR3 is CAISESANQPQHF. The DNA of the CDR3 is TGTGCCATCAGTGAGTCGGCCAATCAGCCCCAGCATTTT.

In its sample, this clonotype was seen many times. The rearrangement uses TRBV27 and TRBJ1-5, with a possible D match to TRBD1 (5 bases). The CDR3 sequence is 13 residues long. CDR1 MNHEY and CDR2 SMNVEV come from the germline V gene (reference sequence). Trimming removed 2 bases at V and 7 bases at J, with 9 bases between. CDR3 loop: CASSLLGEQPQHF. CDR3 nucleotide sequence: TGTGCCAGCAGTTTACTAGGGGAGCAGCCCCAGCATTTT.

The V call is TRBV18, the J call TRBJ2-3; D possibly matches TRBD1 or TRBD2 (6 bases each). Germline lookup yields CDR1 KGHSH and CDR2 LQKENI. There are 17 residues in the CDR3. The V end lost 1 base, the J end lost 4 bases, and 18 bases lay between the germline ends. This CDR3 reads CASSPQEGGWAPDTQYF. The CDR3 DNA follows: TGTGCCAGCTCACCACAGGAGGGGGGATGGGCACCAGATACGCAGTATTTT.

The rearrangement joins TRBV5-1 to TRBJ2-2, with D perhaps matching TRBD1 (5 bases). The V end was cut by 0 bases, the J end by 8 bases, with 14 bases between. The CDR3 runs to 15 residues. Germline V gives CDR1 SGHRS, CDR2 YFSETQ. CDR3 bases: TGCGCCAGCAGCTTGGTCAGGGCAAGTGGTGGGGAGCTGTTTTTT. Its translation is CASSLVRASGGELFF.

CDR3 residues: CASSLGLGRNTEAFF. The DNA for the CDR3 is TGTGCCAGCAGCTTAGGTTTAGGGCGAAACACTGAAGCTTTCTTT. The chain employs TRBV7-9 and TRBJ1-1; D gene unclear. From germline, CDR1 is SEHNR and CDR2 FQNEAQ (reference sequence). Trimming removed 1 base at V and 2 bases at J, with 11 bases between. This CDR3 comprises 15 residues.

This clonotype was seen ten or more times. The genes are TRBV27 and TRBJ2-3; the match to TRBD2 covers 8 bases. The CDR3 covers 14 residues. V was pared by 7 bases and J by 3 bases, with 6 bases of the junction left unmatched. Germline V lookup: CDR1 MNHEY, CDR2 SMNVEV (reference sequence). The CDR3 region has the DNA TGTGCCAGCACCCCCCGGGGGGGAACAGATACGCAGTATTTT. Residues: CASTPRGGTDTQYF.

This clonotype has only a few counts. J is TRBJ2-2 and V is TRBV9, with 9 positions matching TRBD2. Germline CDR1 SGDLS, CDR2 YYNGEE. The CDR3 is made up of 15 amino acids. V shed 0 bases, J shed 3 bases, and the junction held 0 bases outside the gene matches. CDR3 loop: CASSVGLADTGELFF. The CDR3 DNA is TGTGCCAGCAGCGTAGGACTAGCGGACACCGGGGAGCTGTTTTTT.

DNA of the CDR3: TGTGCCATCTGTGCCACCCGGGGGGGTAATGAAAAACTGTTTTTT. It translates to CAICATRGGNEKLFF. The rearrangement links TRBV10-3 to TRBJ1-4; D is perhaps TRBD1 (5 bases). CDR1 and CDR2 from the germline V gene are ENHRY and SYGVKD. The CDR3 has 15 residues. The V end lost 8 bases, the J end lost 4 bases, and 17 bases lay between the germline ends.

In this sample, this clonotype turned up many times. The J gene is TRBJ1-2, the V gene TRBV18; no definite D call. The V and J ends lost 4 bases and 6 bases respectively, with 12 bases between them. The CDR3 runs 13 residues. Germline values: CDR1 KGHSH, CDR2 LQKENI. The CDR3 sequence: CASSLSETHGYTF. The DNA of the CDR3 is TGTGCCAGCTCACTTAGCGAAACCCATGGCTACACCTTC.

This clonotype was observed at least ten times. J is TRBJ2-1 and V is TRBV11-2; D possibly corresponds to TRBD1 (6 bases). The CDR3 length is 16 residues. Trimming shortened V by 3 bases and J by 5 bases, and 17 bases separated the two germline ends. The germline V gene has CDR1 SGHAT and CDR2 FQNNGV. In nucleotides, the CDR3 is TGTGCCAGCAGCTTCCTGCCAGGGCCAGGGGACAATGAGCAGTTCTTC. It is translated as CASSFLPGPGDNEQFF.

This rearrangement joins TRBV19 to TRBJ2-1; possible D gene TRBD2, 5 bases. This CDR3 contains 17 residues. V was clipped by 1 base and J by 0 bases, with 13 bases between them. Germline V gene data show CDR1 as LNHDA and CDR2 as SQIVND (reference sequence). CDR3 loop: CASSIGSGWGSYNEQFF. In DNA, the CDR3 is TGTGCCAGTAGTATAGGGTCGGGGTGGGGCTCCTACAATGAGCAGTTCTTC.

This sequence joins TRBV5-4 and TRBJ2-1; D is perhaps TRBD1 (5 bases). V shed 2 bases and J shed 3 bases, with 15 bases lying between them. This CDR3 has 16 residues. In germline, CDR1 is SGHNT, CDR2 YYREEE (reference sequence). Here the CDR3 DNA reads TGTGCCAGCAGCTTTGGAGCAGGGATGGTCTACAATGAGCAGTTCTTC. Protein: CASSFGAGMVYNEQFF. The full variable domain, with the rest looked up from reference TRBV5-4 and TRBJ2-1, is ETGVTQSPTHLIKTRGQQVTLRCSSQSGHNTVSWYQQALGQGPQFIFQYYREEENGRGNFPPRFSGLQFPNYSSELNVNALELDDSALYLCASSFGAGMVYNEQFFGPGTRLTVL.

This clonotype was counted between two and nine times. The junction does not match germline at one end; this may be a read error. The V gene is TRBV5-1, the J gene TRBJ1-1; perhaps TRBD1 as D (6 bases). The CDR3 totals 13 residues. Per germline, CDR1 SGHRS and CDR2 YFSETQ. The CDR3 nucleotides read TGCGCCAGCAGCTTGGAGTGGGACACTGGAGCTTTCTTT. Translated: CASSLEWDTGAFF.

This clonotype was recorded a few times. This chain joins TRBV4-1 and TRBJ2-7; TRBD1 aligns across 8 bases. The germline V gene encodes CDR1 MGHRA and CDR2 YSYEKL. V was pared by 1 base and J by 1 base, with 12 bases of the junction left unmatched. The CDR3 is made up of 18 amino acids. CDR3 DNA: TGCGCCAGCAGCCAAGTACATCGTGGAGGACAGGGTTCCTACGAGCAGTACTTC. As protein: CASSQVHRGGQGSYEQYF.

V and J are TRBV29-1 and TRBJ2-2; D is uncertain. Germline V gene sequence: CDR1 SQVTM, CDR2 ANQGSEA. V lost 2 bases and J lost 1, with 5 bases in between. This CDR3 comprises 13 residues. The CDR3 DNA follows: TGCAGCGTTGAAATCGGGAACACCGGGGAGCTGTTTTTT. Translating it yields CSVEIGNTGELFF.

V usage is TRBV20-1 and J usage is TRBJ2-1, with 9 positions matching TRBD2. This CDR3 spans 16 amino acids. Trimming cost V 0 bases and J 6 bases; bases outside gene matches: 9. Germline V gene lookup returns CDR1 DFQATT and CDR2 SNEGSKA (reference sequence). CDR3 sequence: CSAREAGTSYGNEQFF. The DNA of the CDR3 is TGCAGTGCTAGAGAGGCCGGGACTAGCTACGGCAATGAGCAGTTCTTC.

This clonotype was found a few times. The chain uses TRBV7-9 and TRBJ1-5; the D gene is possibly TRBD1 (5 bases). V shed 1 base and J shed 7 bases, with 8 bases lying between them. Germline CDR1 is SEHNR and CDR2 is FQNEAQ (reference sequence). The CDR3 sequence is 13 residues long. For the CDR3, the DNA is TGTGCCAGCAGCTTAGGCAGGGAACAGCCCCAGCATTTT. Encoded protein: CASSLGREQPQHF.

This clonotype was counted once. Given the absence of the conserved phenylalanine or tryptophan at the CDR3 end, a read error is likely. It is unclear where the CDR3 begins or ends on the DNA, so no DNA is shown, and the CDR3 is as TCRdb lists it. This chain connects TRBV3-1 to TRBJ2-7; the table's TRBD2 call for D was not verified on the DNA. Germline values: CDR1 LGHDT, CDR2 YNNKEL (reference sequence). The CDR3 sequence runs 15 residues, both termini included. The CDR3 sequence: CASSHTLAGSYEPYL.